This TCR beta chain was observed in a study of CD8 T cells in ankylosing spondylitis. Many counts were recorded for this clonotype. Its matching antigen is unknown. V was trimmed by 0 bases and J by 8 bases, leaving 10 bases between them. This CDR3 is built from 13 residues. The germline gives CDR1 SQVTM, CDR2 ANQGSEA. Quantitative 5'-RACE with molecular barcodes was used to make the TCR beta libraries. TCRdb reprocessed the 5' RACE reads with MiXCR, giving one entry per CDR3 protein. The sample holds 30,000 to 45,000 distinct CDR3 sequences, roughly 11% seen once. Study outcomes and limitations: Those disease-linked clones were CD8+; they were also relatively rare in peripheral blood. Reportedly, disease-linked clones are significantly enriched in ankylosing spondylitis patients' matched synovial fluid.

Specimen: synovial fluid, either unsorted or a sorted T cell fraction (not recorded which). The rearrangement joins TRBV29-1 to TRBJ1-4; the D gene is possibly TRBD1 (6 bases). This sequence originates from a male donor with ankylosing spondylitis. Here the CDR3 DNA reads TGCAGCGTTGAAGAGGGGGGCGGCGAAAAACTGTTTTTT. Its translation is CSVEEGGGEKLFF.